These T cell receptor beta chains were read from a single sample in a study of neurological immune-mediated disorders. Via MiXCR, TCRdb re-called the 5' RACE reads, giving one row per CDR3 protein. Among 25,000 to 30,000 distinct CDR3 sequences listed, about 6.9% were seen once. Input material: PBMCs. All receptors derive from a woman in her 50s in good health. Both conserved end residues are part of each CDR3. A D gene is named only where the DNA matches it firmly. Clone size, where shown, is once, few, many, or a class for clones that have expanded.

clone size	V gene	D gene	J gene	CDR3 DNA	CDR3 protein
many	TRBV15	-	TRBJ1-4	TGTGCCACCAGCAGAGATAAGCAGGTCCGAGAAAAACTGTTTTTT	CATSRDKQVREKLFF
-	TRBV29-1	-	TRBJ1-2	TGCAGCGCTTCGACAGGCCCTACTTCTGGCTACACCTTC	CSASTGPTSGYTF
many	TRBV20-1	TRBD2	TRBJ2-1	TGCAGTGCTAGAGGAGCTAGCGGGAGTGGTCTCCTATACAATGAGCAGTTCTTC	CSARGASGSGLLYNEQFF
-	TRBV20-1	TRBD1	TRBJ1-1	TGCAGTGCTCCGACAGGGGTGGGCCTTATGAACACTGAAGCTTTCTTT	CSAPTGVGLMNTEAFF
many	TRBV28	-	TRBJ1-1	TGTGCCAGCAGTTTCATGGTTACGAACACTGAAGCTTTCTTT	CASSFMVTNTEAFF
many	TRBV4-3	-	TRBJ2-5	TGCGCCAGCAGCCAAGATTGGTTAGGGCGGGTTCAAGAGACCCAGTACTTC	CASSQDWLGRVQETQYF
many	TRBV18	TRBD1	TRBJ2-3	TGTGCCAGCTCACCCCGGGACAGGGTGTCAGATACGCAGTATTTT	CASSPRDRVSDTQYF
many	TRBV28	-	TRBJ1-5	TGTGCCAGCAGTTTGTTGGGGGATCAGCCCCAGCATTTT	CASSLLGDQPQHF
many	TRBV10-3	TRBD1	TRBJ2-7	TGTGCCATCAGTCCCTGGGGGGGGGGACAGGGCTACGAGCAGTACTTC	CAISPWGGGQGYEQYF
many	TRBV30	-	TRBJ2-1	TGTGCCGCACGCCCGGGACCTTCCTACAATGAGCAGTTCTTC	CAARPGPSYNEQFF
many	TRBV5-1	-	TRBJ2-7	TGCGCCAGCAGCTTGGGACAGCTCTCCTACGAGCAGTACTTC	CASSLGQLSYEQYF
many	TRBV6-6	TRBD2	TRBJ2-1	TGTGCCAGCAGTCCAACCCCGGGGGGGGGCTCCTACAATGAGCAGTTCTTC	CASSPTPGGGSYNEQFF
many	TRBV4-3	-	TRBJ2-2	TGCGCCAGCAGCCAAGAGCGGACGGGACCCGGCGGGGAGCTGTTTTTT	CASSQERTGPGGELFF
many	TRBV5-1	TRBD1	TRBJ2-4	TGCGCCAGCCCATGGGACAGTCTAACCCTGGCCAAAAACATTCAGTACTTC	CASPWDSLTLAKNIQYF
many	TRBV5-1	-	TRBJ2-7	TGCGCCAGCAGCTTGGTTGACACCTACGAGCAGTACTTC	CASSLVDTYEQYF